A single sample is the source of the 8 T cell receptor beta chains below, sequenced in a study of T cells in Graves' hyperthyroidism and ophthalmopathy. The CDR3 regions of TCR beta were amplified from RNA transcripts. The HTBI primer set was used in a first-round RT-PCR of the TCR CDR3. TCRdb recomputed calls from the multiplex PCR reads with MiXCR, one row per CDR3 protein. This table has some 620,000 distinct CDR3 sequences, under 20% appearing once. Sequenced sample: blood. These TCRs come from a woman in her 30s with Graves' hyperthyroidism.

V usage is TRBV6-2 or TRBV6-3 and J usage is TRBJ2-1; no clear D. Trimming shortened V by 0 bases and J by 5 bases, and 20 bases separated the two germline ends. The CDR3 runs to 18 residues. CDR1 is MNHEY, CDR2 SVGEGT, per germline. CDR3 sequence (DNA): TGTGCCAGCAGTTACTCGTCCTGGCCCGATACTTCAAACAATGAGCAGTTCTTC. It yields the protein CASSYSSWPDTSNNEQFF.

This clonotype came up many times. The chain recombines TRBV11-2 with TRBJ2-5; D may correspond to TRBD1 or TRBD2 (5 bases each). The CDR3 spans 15 residues. Trimming left V 5 bases short and J 4 bases short, with 17 bases between. CDR1 and CDR2 from the germline V gene are SGHAT and FQNNGV. CDR3 protein: CASSPGHRDGETQYF. The CDR3 DNA sequence: TGTGCCAGCAGCCCTGGTCATAGGGACGGAGAGACCCAGTACTTC. Based on the CDR3 plus reference TRBV11-2 and TRBJ2-5, the full variable domain is EAGVAQSPRYKIIEKRQSVAFWCNPISGHATLYWYQQILGQGPKLLIQFQNNGVVDDSQLPKDRFSAERLKGVDSTLKIQPAKLEDSAVYLCASSPGHRDGETQYFGPGTRLLVL.

This clonotype was counted at least ten times. The rearrangement uses TRBV7-9 and TRBJ2-7, with 9 bases lining up with TRBD1. Losses at the gene ends were 8 bases for V and 3 bases for J; bases not matched to a gene: 8. CDR3 size: 14 residues. Germline V gene data show CDR1 as SEHNR and CDR2 as FQNEAQ (reference sequence). The DNA of the CDR3 is TGTGCCAGCGGGACAGGGACACGGGGCTACGAGCAGTACTTC. Translation gives CASGTGTRGYEQYF.

Remarks on this clonotype: One base away lies a much larger clone, so this may be a sequencing read error. For the CDR3, the DNA is TGTGCCAGCAAAAGTCCCGCGGGAGGGCCCCAAGAGACCCAGTACTTC. Its protein is CASKSPAGGPQETQYF. J is TRBJ2-5 and V is TRBV7-9, with 9 bases aligning to TRBD2. The CDR3 loop spans 16 amino acids. The V segment lost 7 bases and the J segment 1 base; nucleotides outside the gene matches: 10. Looked up from germline, CDR1 is SEHNR and CDR2 is FQNEAQ (reference sequence).

This clonotype was recorded many times. The chain couples TRBV11-2 to TRBJ2-1; TRBD1 is a possible D gene (5 bases). The CDR3 length is 13 residues. V lost 5 bases, J lost 4 bases, and 9 bases lay in between. The germline V gene has CDR1 SGHAT and CDR2 FQNNGV. Written as DNA, the CDR3 is TGTGCCAGCAGCCTGACAGCTTACAATGAGCAGTTCTTC. It is translated as CASSLTAYNEQFF.

In this sample, this clonotype turned up a few times. The gene calls are TRBV5-1 and TRBJ1-3, with D perhaps TRBD1 (6 bases). Germline V gives CDR1 SGHRS, CDR2 YFSETQ. V lost 5 bases, J lost 0 bases, and 15 bases lay in between. This CDR3 contains 16 residues. CDR3 in amino acids: CASSNRTGSSGNTIYF. CDR3 coding DNA: TGCGCCAGCAGTAATCGAACAGGGAGCTCTGGAAACACCATATATTTT.

This clonotype was seen a handful of times. The rearrangement joins TRBV20-1 to TRBJ2-1, with D perhaps TRBD1 (5 bases). Trimming took 6 bases from V and 7 from J, leaving 13 bases between them. The CDR3 loop spans 12 amino acids. From germline, CDR1 is DFQATT and CDR2 SNEGSKA (reference sequence). CDR3 DNA: TGCAGTGCACTGACAGATTTTAATGAGCAGTTCTTC. This gives the protein CSALTDFNEQFF.

V and J are TRBV29-1 and TRBJ1-1; D unclear. Trimming left V 5 bases short and J 6 bases short, with 10 bases between. Germline V gives CDR1 SQVTM, CDR2 ANQGSEA. The CDR3 is made up of 11 amino acids. CDR3 coding DNA: TGCAGCGTTACAACTGGGGCTGAAGCTTTCTTT. Amino acid sequence: CSVTTGAEAFF. The full variable domain, completed using reference TRBV29-1 and TRBJ1-1, is SAVISQKPSRDICQRGTSLTIQCQVDSQVTMMFWYRQQPGQSLTLIATANQGSEATYESGFVIDKFPISRPNLTFSTLTVSNMSPEDSSIYLCSVTTGAEAFFGQGTRLTVV.